This TCR beta chain was profiled in a study of vaccination effects on CD4 cells after COVID-19. Method: immunoSEQ multiplex PCR; TCRdb's copy keeps in-frame clones and lacks some. The sample lists 15,000 or so clones; around 82% were seen once. Study conclusions and caveats: In convalescents, post-vaccine spike-reactive clones were mainly new clones induced by vaccination. Marked clonal contraction was seen late after vaccination (in both infection- and vaccine-induced clones). The study had few convalescent patients and no early post-infection timepoints.

This clone is a singleton in its sample. The antigen remains undetermined. Peptide-pool stimulation followed by sequencing identified expanded antigen-specific CD4+ clonotypes in the ViraFEST assay. The culture ran for 10 days, and then CD4+ T cells were isolated. The individual was infected with SARS-CoV-2 between March and December 2020, as confirmed by PCR. As their vaccination, participants received two doses of either BNT162b2 or mRNA-1273. The starting material was CD4+ T cells from PBMCs cultured with SARS-CoV-2 spike peptides, obtained after COVID-19 vaccination. This clonotype was obtained from a human donor who had a prior SARS-CoV-2 infection.

The CDR3 loop reads CASSLDRALNTEAFF. CDR3 nucleotides: TGTGCCAGCAGCTTGGACAGAGCCTTGAACACTGAAGCTTTCTTT. V gene TRBV7-2 combines with J gene TRBJ1-1; weak D call: TRBD1 (6 bases). CDR3 length: 15 amino acids. The V and J ends lost 3 bases and 0 bases respectively, with 11 bases between them. Germline V gene lookup returns CDR1 SGHTA and CDR2 FQGNSA.